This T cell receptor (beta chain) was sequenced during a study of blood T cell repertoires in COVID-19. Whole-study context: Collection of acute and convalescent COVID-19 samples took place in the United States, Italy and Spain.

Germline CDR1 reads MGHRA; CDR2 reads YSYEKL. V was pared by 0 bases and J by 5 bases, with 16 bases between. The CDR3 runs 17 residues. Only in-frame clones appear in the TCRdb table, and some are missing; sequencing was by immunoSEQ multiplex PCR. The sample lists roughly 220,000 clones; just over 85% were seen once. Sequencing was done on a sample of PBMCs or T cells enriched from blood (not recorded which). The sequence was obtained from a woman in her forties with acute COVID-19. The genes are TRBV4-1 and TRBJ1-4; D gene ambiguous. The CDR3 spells CASSQDRVGLENEKLFF. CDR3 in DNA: TGCGCCAGCAGCCAAGATCGGGTCGGACTAGAAAATGAAAAACTGTTTTTT.